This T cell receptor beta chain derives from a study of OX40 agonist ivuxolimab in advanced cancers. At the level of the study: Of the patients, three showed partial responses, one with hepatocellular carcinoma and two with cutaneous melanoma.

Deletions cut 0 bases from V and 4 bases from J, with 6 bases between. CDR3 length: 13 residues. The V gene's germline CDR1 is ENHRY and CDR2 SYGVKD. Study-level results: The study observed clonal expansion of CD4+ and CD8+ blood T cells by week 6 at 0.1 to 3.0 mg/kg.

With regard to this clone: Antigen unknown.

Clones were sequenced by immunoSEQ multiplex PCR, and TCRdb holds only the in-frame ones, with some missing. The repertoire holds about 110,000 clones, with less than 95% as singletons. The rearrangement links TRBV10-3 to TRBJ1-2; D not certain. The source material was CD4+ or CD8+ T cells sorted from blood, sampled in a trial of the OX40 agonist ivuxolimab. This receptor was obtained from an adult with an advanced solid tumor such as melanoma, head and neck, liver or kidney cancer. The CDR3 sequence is CAISESDFYGYTF. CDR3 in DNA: TGTGCCATCAGTGAGTCGGATTTCTATGGCTACACCTTC.